One sample yielded the 18 T cell receptor beta chains listed below, sequenced in a study of blood T cell repertoires in COVID-19. Clones were sequenced by immunoSEQ multiplex PCR, and TCRdb holds only the in-frame ones, with some missing. Found here are 200,000 to 250,000 clones, approximately 85% of them singletons; the top ten hold approximately 2.4%. Sequencing was done on a sample of peripheral blood. These TCRs come from a woman in her seventies with COVID-19, enrolled during active disease.

The V call is TRBV7-2, the J call TRBJ1-1; 7 bases map to TRBD1. V trimming: 5 bases; J trimming: 0 bases; junction bases outside the gene matches: 6. The germline V gene encodes CDR1 SGHTA and CDR2 FQGNSA. CDR3 length: 15 amino acids. DNA of the CDR3: TGTGCCAGCAGCGTAGACAGGGAGCTGAACACTGAAGCTTTCTTT. This gives the protein CASSVDRELNTEAFF. The full variable domain, its missing parts supplied by reference TRBV7-2 and TRBJ1-1, is GAGVSQSPSNKVTEKGKDVELRCDPISGHTALYWYRQSLGQGLEFLIYFQGNSAPDKSGLPSDRFSAERTGGSVSTLTIQRTQQEDSAVYLCASSVDRELNTEAFFGQGTRLTVV.

This chain connects TRBV7-2 to TRBJ1-2; no reliable D call. The CDR3 sequence is 14 residues long. Germline V gene sequence: CDR1 SGHTA, CDR2 FQGNSA. V was cut by 1 base and J by 0 bases, with 6 bases left in between. CDR3 bases: TGTGCCAGCAGCTTAGGCGGAGCTAACTATGGCTACACCTTC. It is translated as CASSLGGANYGYTF.

The rearrangement joins TRBV7-3 to TRBJ2-2, with 7 bases lining up with TRBD1. Per germline, CDR1 SGHTA and CDR2 FQGTGA. V shed 5 bases and J 6 bases; nucleotides not matched to a gene: 6. This CDR3 region has 14 residues. The CDR3 DNA reads TGTGCCAGCAGCCCAGCTGGGACAGCCGGGGAGCTGTTTTTT. Amino acids: CASSPAGTAGELFF.

This chain links TRBV20-1 with TRBJ2-7, with unresolved D. The CDR3 loop spans 13 amino acids. Germline V lookup: CDR1 DFQATT, CDR2 SNEGSKA (reference sequence). With 3 bases removed from V and 3 bases from J, the gap between germline ends came to 12 bases. CDR3 in amino acids: CSASPNQFYEQYF. Written as DNA, the CDR3 is TGCAGTGCTAGTCCCAACCAGTTCTACGAGCAGTACTTC.

This clone is a singleton in its sample. V is TRBV7-2 and J is TRBJ1-2, with D possibly matching TRBD1 (6 bases). The CDR3 sequence is 16 residues long. The ends were cut back, 5 bases at V and 4 bases at J, with 20 bases in the middle. The germline V gene encodes CDR1 SGHTA and CDR2 FQGNSA. In DNA form, the CDR3 reads TGTGCCAGCAGCCCCCAGGGGCCAGGGCGGCCCTATGGCTACACCTTC. It specifies CASSPQGPGRPYGYTF.

Comment on this clone: Other DNA sequences within the sample encode an identical CDR3. The chain is built from TRBV4-1 and TRBJ1-2, with unresolved D. The CDR3 is made up of 15 amino acids. Trimming shortened V by 0 bases and J by 2 bases, and 10 bases separated the two germline ends. In germline, CDR1 is MGHRA, CDR2 YSYEKL. CDR3 in DNA: TGCGCCAGCAGCCAAGATCGAGGAGGGAACTATGGCTACACCTTC. Protein sequence: CASSQDRGGNYGYTF.

The sample holds one count of this clone. J is TRBJ1-1 and V is TRBV24-1, with 7 bases aligning to TRBD1. Germline-derived CDR1 and CDR2 are KGHDR and SFDVKD. The CDR3 loop spans 13 amino acids. J gave up 8 bases and V 4 bases, and 6 bases lay outside the gene matches. DNA of the CDR3: TGTGCCACCAGTGACCCTCGACAGGGAGAAGCTTTCTTT. Amino acid sequence: CATSDPRQGEAFF.

The V and J genes are TRBV9 and TRBJ1-1; 7 bases are a match to TRBD1. The CDR3 is 14 amino acids. Unmatched junction bases numbered 4, after V lost 1 base and J lost 4 bases. Germline-derived CDR1 and CDR2 are SGDLS and YYNGEE. The CDR3 protein is CASSVTGVVTEAFF. CDR3 sequence (DNA): TGTGCCAGCAGCGTAACAGGGGTAGTCACTGAAGCTTTCTTT.

V usage is TRBV12-5 and J usage is TRBJ1-2; D call uncertain. The germline V gene encodes CDR1 LGHNT and CDR2 FRNRAP. V lost 5 bases, J lost 3 bases, and 13 bases lay in between. CDR3 length: 14 residues. CDR3 sequence reads: CASGRHLQYYGYTF. The CDR3, as DNA: TGTGCTAGTGGTCGACACCTCCAATACTATGGCTACACCTTC.

CDR3 region: CASSKDASGRARAGELFF. CDR3 coding DNA: TGTGCCAGCAGCAAAGATGCTAGCGGGAGGGCCAGGGCCGGGGAGCTGTTTTTT. V gene TRBV21-1 combines with J gene TRBJ2-2; no check of the table's D call, TRBD2, against the DNA was made. TRBV21-1 is a known pseudogene. The length of the CDR3 is 18 residues.

The chain couples TRBV5-6 to TRBJ1-2; 9 bases align to TRBD1. J lost 4 bases, V lost 2 bases, and 9 bases had no gene match. From germline, CDR1 is SGHDT and CDR2 YYEEEE. The CDR3 is made up of 16 amino acids. The DNA of the CDR3 is TGTGCCAGCAGCTTTGGGACAGGGCCTTTTAGCTATGGCTACACCTTC. It codes for CASSFGTGPFSYGYTF.

The genes are TRBV20-1 and TRBJ2-1; D uncertain. The CDR3 sequence is 13 residues long. Germline V lookup: CDR1 DFQATT, CDR2 SNEGSKA (reference sequence). The V end lost 3 bases, the J end lost 10 bases, and 16 bases lay between the germline ends. CDR3 loop: CSASSLLLGEQFF. DNA for the CDR3: TGCAGTGCTAGTTCCCTTCTTCTAGGAGAGCAGTTCTTC.

The CDR3 sequence is CASSVGQGVTNEKLFF. The CDR3 DNA reads as TGTGCCAGCAGCGTAGGACAGGGGGTCACTAATGAAAAACTGTTTTTT. This sequence joins TRBV9 and TRBJ1-4, with 9 bases aligning to TRBD1. The CDR3 is 16 amino acids. Trimming removed 0 bases from V and 2 bases from J; junction bases left unmatched: 2. Germline CDR1 and CDR2: SGDLS and YYNGEE. Together with reference TRBV9 and TRBJ1-4, the CDR3 gives the full variable domain: DSGVTQTPKHLITATGQRVTLRCSPRSGDLSVYWYQQSLDQGLQFLIQYYNGEERAKGNILERFSAQQFPDLHSELNLSSLELGDSALYFCASSVGQGVTNEKLFFGSGTQLSVL.

V and J are TRBV5-1 and TRBJ2-7; 10 nucleotides match TRBD1. V gave up 4 bases and J gave up 3 bases; unmatched junction bases: 7. The germline V gene has CDR1 SGHRS and CDR2 YFSETQ. The CDR3 is 15 residues long. This chain's CDR3 is CASSRGTGVGYEQYF. The CDR3 DNA is TGCGCCAGCAGCCGAGGGACAGGGGTCGGCTACGAGCAGTACTTC.

The V and J genes are TRBV18 and TRBJ2-7; D might be TRBD2 (5 bases). The CDR3 totals 13 residues. V was cut by 3 bases and J by 3 bases, with 9 bases left in between. Germline CDR1 is KGHSH and CDR2 is LQKENI. The CDR3 protein is CASSPDTSYEQYF. The CDR3 region has the DNA TGTGCCAGCTCACCTGATACTAGCTACGAGCAGTACTTC.

For this clone: Relative to the germline gene, one junction end is altered; a read error may explain this. The J gene is TRBJ2-1, the V gene TRBV4-1; D unclear. Germline CDR1 is MGHRA and CDR2 is YSYEKL. This CDR3 comprises 11 residues. CDR3 in DNA: TGCGCCAGCAGCCAAGATCATAACCGGGTCTTC. Protein product: CASSQDHNRVF.

The gene calls are TRBV2 and TRBJ2-1; D is possibly TRBD2 (5 bases). Trimming stripped 4 bases from V and 6 bases from J, with 7 bases between. Germline assignment: CDR1 SNHLY and CDR2 FYNNEI. CDR3 length: 12 amino acids. In DNA form, the CDR3 reads TGTGCCAGCAGTGGACTACGCAATGAGCAGTTCTTC. Its translation: CASSGLRNEQFF.

A single count supports this clone. CDR3 loop: CATDAGAGTDTQYF. As DNA, the CDR3 is TGTGCCACCGATGCAGGGGCGGGCACAGATACGCAGTATTTT. The J gene is TRBJ2-3, the V gene TRBV24-1; possibly TRBD1 for D (6 bases). V lost 9 bases, J lost 1 base, and 13 bases lay in between. This CDR3 has 14 amino acids. The V gene's germline CDR1 is KGHDR and CDR2 SFDVKD.